The rows below give T cell receptor beta chains drawn from one sample of a study of T cell responses to AZD1222 COVID-19 vaccine. Assay: immunoSEQ multiplex PCR; the TCRdb copy retains only in-frame clones and omits some. Of roughly 120,000 clones listed, approximately 90% are singletons. This sample comprised peripheral blood, obtained on day 0 of AZD1222 vaccination. Receptors were obtained from an adult in good health. Each CDR3 is given with its conserved first and last residue. D genes are given only for firm matches. Rows may omit the clone size; those that give it use once, few, many or a size class.

cdr3_nt cdr3_aa d_call v_call cdr3_length clone_size j_call
TGTGCCAGCAGCTCGGGGGTGCTAGCGGGTTACGAGCAGTACTTC CASSSGVLAGYEQYF TRBD2 TRBV28 15 NA TRBJ2-7
TGTGCCAGCTCACCGCTCTCTCCAGGGGGCATGGGAACTAATGAAAAACTGTTTTTT CASSPLSPGGMGTNEKLFF TRBD1 TRBV18 19 NA TRBJ1-4
TGTGCCAGCAGCTCTGTCGGGGCGGCCTATGGCTACACCTTC CASSSVGAAYGYTF NA TRBV7-8 14 NA TRBJ1-2
TGTGCCACCAGTGATGGAAGAGACAGGGGAAGTGGCTACACCTTC CATSDGRDRGSGYTF TRBD1 TRBV24-1 15 few TRBJ1-2
TGTGCCAGCACACTAGCGCTCGAAGAGACCCAGTACTTC CASTLALEETQYF TRBD2 TRBV5-6 13 NA TRBJ2-5
TGTGCCACTGTTGGCCAGTTGGGGACAGATACGCAGTATTTT CATVGQLGTDTQYF NA TRBV10-3 14 NA TRBJ2-3
TGCGCCACATCGTCAGGGGTCCTTGGAGATACGCAGTATTTT CATSSGVLGDTQYF NA TRBV10-1 14 NA TRBJ2-3
TGTGCCAGCACCCGGGACAGGATAAATCAGCCCCAGCATTTT CASTRDRINQPQHF TRBD1 TRBV28 14 NA TRBJ1-5
TGCGCCAGCAGTACTAGCGGGGAGGCCTCGGGTGAGCAGTACTTC CASSTSGEASGEQYF TRBD2 TRBV10-1 15 NA TRBJ2-7
TGTGCCAGCAGCCAAGGGGGAGCCGGGGAGCTGTTTTTT CASSQGGAGELFF NA TRBV3-1/TRBV3-2 13 NA TRBJ2-2
TGCGCCAGCAGCTTGGGGGGGACGGAGAACACTGAAGCTTTCTTT CASSLGGTENTEAFF NA TRBV5-1 15 NA TRBJ1-1
TGTGCCAGCAGAAGGGGGCTGACAGGATCCTACGAGCAGTACTTC CASRRGLTGSYEQYF TRBD1 TRBV6-5 15 NA TRBJ2-7
TGTGCCAGCAGCTTCCGACTAGCGGGGGGTCGGACAGATACGCAGTATTTT CASSFRLAGGRTDTQYF TRBD2 TRBV7-2 17 NA TRBJ2-3
TGTGCCAGCTCAAGCGACGGGAACTATGGCTACACCTTC CASSSDGNYGYTF NA TRBV18 13 NA TRBJ1-2
TGTGCCAGCAGTGCCGGCTCCGGGACAGGGGCCTCCTATGGCTACACCTTC CASSAGSGTGASYGYTF TRBD1 TRBV6-1 17 NA TRBJ1-2
TGTGCCAGCAGCCCTATGTCAGGTTCCTACGAGCAGTACTTC CASSPMSGSYEQYF NA TRBV9 14 NA TRBJ2-7
TGCGCCAGCAGCACAACGGTCCTCGCTAACTATGGCTACACCTTC CASSTTVLANYGYTF NA TRBV5-1 15 NA TRBJ1-2
TGCGCCAGCAGCACGACTAGCGGGGGGAACCAAGAGACCCAGTACTTC CASSTTSGGNQETQYF TRBD2 TRBV5-1 16 NA TRBJ2-5
TGTGCCAGCAGACCGGGACCAAGGGAAGAAAAACTGTTTTTT CASRPGPREEKLFF NA TRBV6-5 14 NA TRBJ1-4
TGCGCCAGCAGCTTGGGGGTCTCTGGAAACACCATATATTTT CASSLGVSGNTIYF NA TRBV5-1 14 NA TRBJ1-3
TGTGCCAGCAGCTTAGGTAGCGGGACACCGTCCTACGAGCAGTACTTC CASSLGSGTPSYEQYF TRBD2 TRBV7-8 16 NA TRBJ2-7
TGCGCCAGCAGTCAGGTTACTAGCGGGGGGGCCGATTGCACAGATACGCAGTATTTT CASSQVTSGGADCTDTQYF TRBD2 TRBV23-1 19 NA TRBJ2-3
TGCGCCAGCAGAGGACAGGGCACAGATACGCAGTATTTT CASRGQGTDTQYF TRBD1 TRBV10-1 13 NA TRBJ2-3
TGTGCCAGCAGTCCCGGGCAACCCACTGAAGCTTTCTTT CASSPGQPTEAFF NA TRBV25-1 13 NA TRBJ1-1
TGTGCCAGCAGCCCAGACAGGGACCCCGGAAACACCATATATTTT CASSPDRDPGNTIYF TRBD1 TRBV7-8 15 NA TRBJ1-3
TGTGCCTGGAGAGGGCTCGGAGCGGGGGACACCGGGGAGCTGTTTTTT CAWRGLGAGDTGELFF TRBD2 TRBV30 16 NA TRBJ2-2
TGTGCCAGCAGTGGAGGACTGGCTAGCACAGATACGCAGTATTTT CASSGGLASTDTQYF NA TRBV27 15 once TRBJ2-3
TGTGCCAGCAGCTTAGGACTACTAGGGACTAGCAGTTACGAGCAGTACTTC CASSLGLLGTSSYEQYF TRBD2 TRBV7-6 17 NA TRBJ2-7
TGTGCCCTCGCCGGCGTTGGAAACACCATATATTTT CALAGVGNTIYF NA TRBV18 12 NA TRBJ1-3
TGTGCCAGCAGCGTAGTTGCAACTAGCACAGATACGCAGTATTTT CASSVVATSTDTQYF NA TRBV9 15 NA TRBJ2-3
TGTGCCAGCAGCTTAGGAAAAAGACTGGGCTACGAGCAGTACTTC CASSLGKRLGYEQYF NA TRBV13 15 NA TRBJ2-7
TGTGCCAGCCAGGGGGCCCCCCCCCGCGAGCAGTACTTC CASQGAPPREQYF TRBD1 TRBV28 13 NA TRBJ2-7
TGTGCCAGCAGCTTAGGAAGGACGGACTATGGCTACACCTTC CASSLGRTDYGYTF NA TRBV7-2 14 NA TRBJ1-2
TGTGCCAGCAGTGAACAGGAATGGACCACAGATACGCAGTATTTT CASSEQEWTTDTQYF NA TRBV6-1 15 NA TRBJ2-3
TGTGCCAGTAGCCGATGGCCCCGGGACGGCGATGGCTACACCTTC CASSRWPRDGDGYTF NA TRBV19 15 NA TRBJ1-2
TGTGCCAGCAAGAGACTAGCTTCCTCCTACGAGCAGTACTTC CASKRLASSYEQYF TRBD2 TRBV11-2 14 NA TRBJ2-7
TGTGCCACCAGCAGAGGGAGGGGCCCCGGGGAGCTGTTTTTT CATSRGRGPGELFF NA TRBV15 14 NA TRBJ2-2
TGTGCCAGCAGTTTGCCGCCCGGCGGAATCTCCTACGAGCAGTACTTC CASSLPPGGISYEQYF NA TRBV6-2/TRBV6-3 16 NA TRBJ2-7
TGTGCCAGCAGGTATCAGGGATCAGGCACTGAAGCTTTCTTT CASRYQGSGTEAFF NA TRBV6-5 14 few TRBJ1-1
TGTGCCAGCAGCCCGGGACACGAGTTCACAGATACGCAGTATTTT CASSPGHEFTDTQYF NA TRBV5-8 15 NA TRBJ2-3
TGTGCCAGCTCACCAGAGGGGAGTAGAGCTCAGCCCCAGCATTTT CASSPEGSRAQPQHF NA TRBV18 15 NA TRBJ1-5
TGTGCCAGCAGCTTTCCGGGGGAGACCCAGTACTTC CASSFPGETQYF NA TRBV11-2 12 NA TRBJ2-5
TGTGCCAGCACCCCGAGGGAGGACCAGCCCCAGCATTTT CASTPREDQPQHF NA TRBV7-9 13 NA TRBJ1-5
TGTGCCAGCAGTTCGAATAGCGGATTACTTACGGAGCAGTACTTC CASSSNSGLLTEQYF NA TRBV28 15 NA TRBJ2-7
TGCGCCAGCAGCTTGGCGGGGTTCCACGAGCAGTACTTC CASSLAGFHEQYF NA TRBV5-1 13 NA TRBJ2-7
TGTGCCAGCAGCGGGACAGGGGGGAGCTATGGCTACACCTTC CASSGTGGSYGYTF TRBD1 TRBV28 14 NA TRBJ1-2
TGTGCCTGGAGTGAAGGACAGACCACAGATACGCAGTATTTT CAWSEGQTTDTQYF NA TRBV30 14 NA TRBJ2-3
TGTGCCAGCAGTTTAGCGGGCCCCAGCACAGATACGCAGTATTTT CASSLAGPSTDTQYF NA TRBV27 15 NA TRBJ2-3
TGTGCCAGCAGTGACTCAGGCGGGGCAGATACGCAGTATTTT CASSDSGGADTQYF NA TRBV6-4 14 NA TRBJ2-3
TGTGCCAGCTCACCCAGTAGCGGGAGTTATGAGCAGTTCTTC CASSPSSGSYEQFF TRBD2 TRBV18 14 NA TRBJ2-1
TGCAGCGTTGTAATACAGGGGGCCTCCTACGAGCAGTACTTC CSVVIQGASYEQYF TRBD1 TRBV29-1 14 NA TRBJ2-7
TGTGCCAGCAGCCCCGGGACAGACTACGAGCAGTACTTC CASSPGTDYEQYF TRBD1 TRBV7-9 13 NA TRBJ2-7
TGTGCCAGCAGCCAAGATTGGGGACTAGCGCCGTCGGAGACCCAGTACTTC CASSQDWGLAPSETQYF TRBD2 TRBV14 17 NA TRBJ2-5
TGTGCCAGCAGCTTAGCGTTGGTGGAGACCCAGTACTTC CASSLALVETQYF NA TRBV7-2 13 NA TRBJ2-5
TGTGCCAGCAGTTTGGGGGGGTATGGCTACACCTTC CASSLGGYGYTF NA TRBV28 12 once TRBJ1-2